Listed below are T cell receptor beta chains from one sample, sequenced in a study of T cells in Graves' hyperthyroidism and ophthalmopathy. TCRdb called the multiplex PCR reads again in MiXCR, with one record for every CDR3 protein. There are about 700,000 distinct CDR3 sequences in the sample; 40% to 55% occur only once, and approximately 6.8% lies in the top ten. Sequencing was done on a sample of peripheral blood or thyroid tissue (not recorded which). These TCRs come from an adult man with Graves' disease, either hyperthyroidism or ophthalmopathy (not recorded which). Each CDR3 is given with its conserved first and last residue. D genes are given only for firm matches. Clone size, where shown, is once, few, many, or a class for clones that have expanded.

J gene,clone size,V gene,D gene,CDR3 protein,CDR3 DNA
TRBJ2-7,-,TRBV2,-,CASTSGSLGYEQYF,TGTGCCAGCACGTCAGGATCCCTCGGCTACGAGCAGTACTTC
TRBJ2-3,-,TRBV19,TRBD2,CASSIAGTSIYTDTQYF,TGTGCCAGTAGTATCGCCGGGACTAGTATTTACACAGATACGCAGTATTTT
TRBJ2-7,many,TRBV10-1,TRBD1,CASSPGTAQGEQYF,TGCGCCAGCAGCCCCGGGACAGCTCAGGGCGAGCAGTACTTC
TRBJ1-1,-,TRBV25-1,TRBD1,CATQGVGTEAFF,TGTGCTACTCAGGGGGTAGGCACTGAAGCTTTCTTT
TRBJ1-4,many,TRBV2,-,CASSEGGGNEKLFF,TGTGCCAGCAGTGAGGGGGGTGGTAATGAAAAACTGTTTTTT
TRBJ1-1,-,TRBV7-9,-,CASSSIVIQGIQAMNTEAFF,TGTGCCAGCAGCTCCATCGTAATCCAGGGCATCCAGGCCATGAACACTGAAGCTTTCTTT
TRBJ1-1,few,TRBV12-3/TRBV12-4,-,CASRLQGRLNTEAFF,TGTGCCAGCAGACTTCAGGGGAGACTGAACACTGAAGCTTTCTTT
TRBJ1-3,-,TRBV19,TRBD1,CTSSADRGNTIYF,TGTACCAGTAGTGCAGACAGGGGGAACACCATATATTTT
TRBJ1-5,many,TRBV2,TRBD1,CASSAMGQHNQPQHF,TGTGCCAGCAGTGCGATGGGACAGCACAATCAGCCCCAGCATTTT
TRBJ1-5,many,TRBV2,-,CASSAGQDQPQHF,TGTGCCAGCAGTGCGGGGCAGGATCAGCCCCAGCATTTT
TRBJ2-6,-,TRBV7-8,TRBD1,CASSLTGGDSGANVLTF,TGTGCCAGCAGCTTGACAGGGGGGGACTCTGGGGCCAACGTCCTGACTTTC
TRBJ2-6,-,TRBV14,-,CASSHERGRANVLTF,TGTGCCAGCAGCCACGAGAGGGGGAGAGCCAACGTCCTGACTTTC
TRBJ2-5,-,TRBV19,TRBD1,CASRTDRGHEETQYF,TGTGCCAGCAGGACGGACAGGGGGCATGAGGAGACCCAGTACTTC
TRBJ1-6,many,TRBV14,-,CASSLDPPGVSPLHF,TGTGCCAGCAGCCTCGACCCTCCAGGGGTTTCACCCCTCCACTTT